The following is a T cell receptor (beta chain) sequence with its context. This clone's antigen is unknown. No base quality information exists; no much larger clone differs at one position. The junction carries 13 bases between V and J, which are trimmed by 7 bases and 7 bases respectively. CDR1 and CDR2 were assigned from the germline V gene (reference sequence) as MNHEY and SMNVEV. Its CDR3 holds 12 amino acids, cysteine through phenylalanine. Only the CDR3 DNA is retained, 36 bases long and in frame from the first base. For the CD8 naive samples, CD45RO-negative cells were positively selected for CCR7, yielding a CD45RA+CCR7+ population from which TemRA cells were excluded. The donors were healthy, HIV-negative adults with no recently reported acute infections or vaccinations. Only Caucasian adults living in Nashville, Tennessee, USA were represented among the donors. Blood was obtained by leukapheresis, after which PBMCs were separated by Ficoll-Histopaque density gradient centrifugation and cryopreserved in liquid nitrogen vapor phase. Analytical flow cytometry was used to check the purity and quantity of each magnetically sorted T cell population. Each sorted fraction had its genomic DNA isolated and then quantified by UV absorbance on a Nanodrop 2000c.

The data belong to a study of shared clonotypes between healthy human individuals (dated by TCRdb to 2019 to 2021). Context from the whole study: Three men and two women, aged 18 to 49 years, made up the cohort. For each donor, CD4 naive and CD4 memory were each run on three plates, CD8 naive on two plates, and CD8 memory on one plate. Blood TCR repertoires of five healthy adults were deeply sequenced to estimate repertoire size and the extent of clonotype sharing between individuals. Between about 0.85 and 9.5 billion PBMCs per donor were obtained by leukapheresis. To increase sequencing depth and limit assay-specific biases, TCR repertoire library preparation and sequencing were carried out by different laboratories using diverse techniques. Broad study findings and their caveats: Sampling was restricted to blood, and TCR repertoires in tissues likely differ from the TCR repertoires found in blood. The small number of donors limited the genetic and exposure-history diversity represented. Even with the large sequencing depth, rarefaction of the sorted-subset datasets indicated that sequencing was incomplete. Across a handful of donors, roughly 5.4% of naive CD4, roughly 3.5% of naive CD8, roughly 2.2% of memory CD4, and approximately 0.4% of memory CD8 clonotypes were shared. Pairwise subsampling indicated that sequencing depth was expected to affect the degree of clonotype sharing among donors. Clonotypes shared by all four sorted-subset donors showed higher generation probabilities than non-shared clonotypes. Naive subsets generally had larger estimated clonotype richness than memory subsets.

Using the deep immunoSEQ assay, TCR CDR3 regions were amplified from genomic DNA by multiplex PCR. Extracted genomic DNA from each cell subset was spread evenly across all wells of several immunoSEQ 96-well plates, with each plate serving as a replicate. For sorted subsets, roughly 0.2 ug genomic DNA, equal to tens of thousands of T cell genomes, was loaded into each replicate PCR. Purified libraries were measured with a Qubit 3.0 fluorometer, size-checked on a Bioanalyzer 2100, and measured again with the KAPA Library Quantification kit. Every immunoSEQ 96-well plate was sequenced on a separate single-read 150-cycle Illumina NextSeq 550 flow cell. The paper's data handling went like this. Because the immunoSEQ output included only junctional sequences and no quality scores, the filtering could not be the same as the filtering used for full-length reads. To assign V/J genes and CDR3, sequences were annotated against IMGT germline references using PyIR, a Python wrapper for IgBLAST v1.9. Reads with weak V/J assignments (E-value above 1e-6), missing CDR3, stop codons, out-of-frame junctions, or ambiguous translated residues were removed. V3J clonotypes were defined as sequences sharing the same inferred V gene, J gene, and CDR3 amino acid sequence. The percentage overlap between two repertoires was calculated by dividing the number of shared unique clonotypes by the size of the smaller repertoire. RTK rarefaction, the Chao1 estimator, and Recon v2.1 estimates of unobserved clonotypes were used to assess repertoire richness. OLGA was used to compute generation probabilities for all TCRbeta clonotypes that the gDNA method yielded from a handful of donors. Here the immuneACCESS table is served through TCRdb, limited to in-frame sequences with V and J called. Missing clones are a known gap in these copies; in checked studies unresolved V genes cover under half, and the rest lacks a known reason. V, J and clone size derive from that table, while D and trimming were established from the DNA sequence. This sample has some 2.1 million clones in its table, and around 93% of those were observed once. Together, the top ten hold over 1.5% of the sample.

In this chain, TRBV27 is recombined with TRBJ1-2; the D gene identity is not certain. This receptor was identified in a man aged 18 to 35 in good health. Some clones in this sample may be carry-over from other donors' samples. Sequencing used naive CD8+ T cells from PBMCs. What this sample's cell subset or site label stands for: CD45RA+CCR7+. The CDR3 region has the sequence CASTELRSGYTF. The nucleotide sequence reads as follows: TGTGCCAGCACGGAACTGCGAAGTGGCTACACCTTC.